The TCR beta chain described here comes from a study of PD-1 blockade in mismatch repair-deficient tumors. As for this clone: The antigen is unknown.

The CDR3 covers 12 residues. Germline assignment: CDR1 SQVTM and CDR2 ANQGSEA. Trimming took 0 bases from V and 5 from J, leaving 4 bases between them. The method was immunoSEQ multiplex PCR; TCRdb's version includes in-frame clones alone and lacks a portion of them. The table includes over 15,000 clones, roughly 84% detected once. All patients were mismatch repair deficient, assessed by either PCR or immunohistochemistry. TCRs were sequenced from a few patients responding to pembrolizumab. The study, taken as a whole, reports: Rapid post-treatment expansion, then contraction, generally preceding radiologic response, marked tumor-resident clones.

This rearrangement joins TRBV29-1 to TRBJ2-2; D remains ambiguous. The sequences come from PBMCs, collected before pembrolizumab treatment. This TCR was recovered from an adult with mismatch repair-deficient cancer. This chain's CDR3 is CSVEDRTGELFF. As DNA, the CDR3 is TGCAGCGTTGAAGATCGTACCGGGGAGCTGTTTTTT.